This TCR beta chain came from a study of blood T cell repertoires in COVID-19. Across the whole study: Specimens from acute and convalescent COVID-19 originated in the United States, Italy and Spain. PBMCs, B-cell-depleted T cells, or T cells provided the cDNA or gDNA that made up the material.

Study processing details: Reference gene primer amplification yielded estimated nucleated cell counts. Profiled with immunoSEQ multiplex PCR; TCRdb holds only in-frame clones, not every one. That table gives V, J and clone size, and the DNA gave D and trimming. The sample holds fewer than 250,000 clones; 80% to 90% are singletons and the top ten take about 2.3%. CDR3 length: 14 amino acids. CDR1 SEHNR and CDR2 FQNEAQ come from the germline V gene (reference sequence). V was clipped by 5 bases and J by 5 bases, with 15 bases between them. The sequenced sample was peripheral blood. The clonotype was recovered from a woman in her forties with active or convalescent COVID-19. The genes are TRBV7-9 and TRBJ2-5; maybe TRBD1 (8 bases). CDR3 residues: CASSDTGGGETQYF. The CDR3 bases are TGTGCCAGCAGCGACACAGGGGGAGGGGAGACCCAGTACTTC.